This record looks at one T cell receptor beta chain sequence and its context. The antigen is unknown. This CDR3 region has 13 residues. This record belongs to a study of cytomegalovirus exposure and HLA in healthy donors. Study background: Researchers previously reported finding roughly 120 million unique TCR beta sequences from about 200 million T cells.

Findings and limits, study-wide: Association of a missense DCLRE1C variant with TCR beta V- and J-gene trimming was reported in a later analysis.

Primers for the PCR totalled 60 Vbeta and 13 Jbeta. As handled by the study authors: The count from a later analysis was tens of millions of unique TCR beta chains, some 10 million of them shared. This table comes from immunoSEQ multiplex PCR, and its TCRdb copy is limited to in-frame clones, with some not included. Clonal size and the V and J genes are those of that table, whereas D and trimming came from the DNA. The profile covers about 130,000 clones, with 83% appearing a single time and about 3.5% taken by the ten largest. This clonotype was obtained from a woman between 40 and 55 years old in good health and CMV-seropositive. Sequenced input: PBMCs. V usage is TRBV21-1 and J usage is TRBJ1-2; TRBD1 was called by the table and not checked on the DNA. TRBV21-1 is a pseudogene. CDR3: CASSKARQGASTF. CDR3 nucleotides: TGTGCCAGCAGCAAAGCGCGTCAGGGGGCAAGTACCTTC.